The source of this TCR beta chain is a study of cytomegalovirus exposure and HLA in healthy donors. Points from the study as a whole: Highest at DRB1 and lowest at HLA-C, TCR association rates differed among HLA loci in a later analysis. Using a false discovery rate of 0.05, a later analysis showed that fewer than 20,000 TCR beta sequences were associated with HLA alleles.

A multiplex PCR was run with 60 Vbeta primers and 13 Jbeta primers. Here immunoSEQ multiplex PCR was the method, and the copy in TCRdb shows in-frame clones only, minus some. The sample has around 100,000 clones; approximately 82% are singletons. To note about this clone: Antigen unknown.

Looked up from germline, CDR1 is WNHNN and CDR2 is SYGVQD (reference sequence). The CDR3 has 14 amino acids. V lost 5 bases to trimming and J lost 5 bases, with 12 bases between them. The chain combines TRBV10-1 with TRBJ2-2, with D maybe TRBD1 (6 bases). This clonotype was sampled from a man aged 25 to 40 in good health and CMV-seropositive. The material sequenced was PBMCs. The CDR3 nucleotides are TGCGCCAGCAGTTACGACAGGACTACCGGGGAGCTGTTTTTT. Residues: CASSYDRTTGELFF.